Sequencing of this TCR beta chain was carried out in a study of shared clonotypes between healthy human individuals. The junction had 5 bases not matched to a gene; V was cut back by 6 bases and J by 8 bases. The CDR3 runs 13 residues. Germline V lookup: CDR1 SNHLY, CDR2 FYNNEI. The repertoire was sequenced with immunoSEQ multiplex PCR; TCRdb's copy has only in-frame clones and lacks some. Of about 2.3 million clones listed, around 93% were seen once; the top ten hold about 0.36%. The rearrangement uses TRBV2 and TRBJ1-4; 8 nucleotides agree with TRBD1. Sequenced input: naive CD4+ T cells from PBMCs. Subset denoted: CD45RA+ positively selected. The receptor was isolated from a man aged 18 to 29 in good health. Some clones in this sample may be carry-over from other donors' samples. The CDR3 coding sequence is TGTGCCAGCAGGGGACAGGAAGAGGAAAAACTGTTTTTT. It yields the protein CASRGQEEEKLFF.